The TCR beta chain described here comes from a study of identical twins. Study observations and caveats: Models, which agreed with sharing between unrelated individuals, nonetheless underestimated the out-of-frame TCR alpha sharing seen in monozygotic twins. Donors were not followed over many years; analysis was cross-sectional.

As for this clonotype: The target antigen is unknown.

There are 15 residues in the CDR3. V lost 3 bases and J lost 2, with 12 bases in between. Per the germline V gene, CDR1 is MGHRA and CDR2 is YSYEKL. Through template switching, a universal primer site was introduced, and the cDNA contained unique molecular identifiers. From the 5' RACE reads, TCRdb called clonotypes with MiXCR, one entry per CDR3 protein. This repertoire shows roughly 1,500,000 distinct CDR3 sequences, less than 40% found once; its top ten account for approximately 0.25%. The source of this sequence is a newborn girl in good health. The material sequenced was cord blood. The chain carries TRBV4-1 and TRBJ2-3; D possibly corresponds to TRBD2 (7 bases). The CDR3, as DNA: TGCGCCAGCAGCCAGCGGGGGCCCAACACAGATACGCAGTATTTT. Its translation: CASSQRGPNTDTQYF.